This entry is about one T cell receptor (beta chain). Its target is unknown. These data are taken from a study of post-analysis software for immune sequencing data. Each TCR beta cDNA library carried unique molecular identifiers. Once about 0.85 to 10 million T cells were used, roughly 0.5 million cDNA molecules resulted. TCRdb itself ran the PCR reads through MiXCR, one entry per CDR3 protein. The data show hundreds of thousands of distinct CDR3 sequences, with roughly 47% seen just once and under 2% held by the top ten. The trim removed 5 bases at V and 3 bases at J, leaving 7 bases unmatched. Germline V lookup: CDR1 SGHRS, CDR2 YFSETQ. This CDR3 has 14 amino acids. Study-wide points: Controls significantly exceeded multiple sclerosis patients in normalized Chao1 diversity. Five or six TRBV segments, TRBV5-6, TRBV5-1 and TRBV20-1 among them, were found more frequent in patients than controls. Same-batch preparations were strongly co-clustered by F measure.

The V gene is TRBV5-1, the J gene TRBJ1-2; 7 bases are shared with TRBD1. Sequenced sample: blood. This TCR was recovered from a girl aged 5 to 17 with multiple sclerosis. The CDR3 is CASSLPGTDYGYTF. The CDR3 DNA reads TGCGCCAGCAGTCTTCCCGGGACAGACTATGGCTACACCTTC. Supplemented by reference TRBV5-1 and TRBJ1-2, the full variable domain reads KAGVTQTPRYLIKTRGQQVTLSCSPISGHRSVSWYQQTPGQGLQFLFEYFSETQRNKGNFPGRFSGRQFSNSRSEMNVSTLELGDSALYLCASSLPGTDYGYTFGSGTRLTVV.